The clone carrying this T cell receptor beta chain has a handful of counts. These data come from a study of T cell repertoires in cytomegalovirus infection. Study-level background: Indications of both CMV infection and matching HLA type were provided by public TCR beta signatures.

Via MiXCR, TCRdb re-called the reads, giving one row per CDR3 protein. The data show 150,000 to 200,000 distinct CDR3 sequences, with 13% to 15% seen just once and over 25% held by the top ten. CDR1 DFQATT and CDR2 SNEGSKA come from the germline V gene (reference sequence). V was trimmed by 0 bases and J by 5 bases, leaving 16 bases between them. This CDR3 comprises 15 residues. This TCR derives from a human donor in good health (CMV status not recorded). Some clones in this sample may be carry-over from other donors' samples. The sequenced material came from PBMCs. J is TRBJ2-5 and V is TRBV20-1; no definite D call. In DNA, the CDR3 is TGCAGTGCTAGAGATCGATTGGGAAAGGAGGAGACCCAGTACTTC. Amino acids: CSARDRLGKEETQYF.